The present entry profiles one T cell receptor (beta chain) with its context. Its antigen remains unidentified. Measured with immunoSEQ multiplex PCR; TCRdb has only the in-frame clones, and not every one. This table holds around 27,000 clones, roughly 82% found once. This sample stems from a study of T cells in narcolepsy. Overall study results and limits: In some patient and control memory CD4+ samples, autoreactive clones were absent. Autoreactive clonotypes reportedly recurred in blood of same and different patients, not controls.

The CDR3 contains 15 residues. The V and J ends lost 2 bases and 8 bases, in that order; junction bases with no gene match: 6. Germline CDR1 reads MNHNY; CDR2 reads SVGAGI (reference sequence). This receptor was identified in a human donor with narcolepsy. Sequencing input: CD45RA- memory CD4+ T cells from PBMCs. The chain has TRBV6-6 and TRBJ1-4; 9 bases agree with TRBD1. The CDR3 bases are TGTGCCAGCAGTTACACACAGGGGGCAGGGGAAAAACTGTTTTTT. Translation gives CASSYTQGAGEKLFF.